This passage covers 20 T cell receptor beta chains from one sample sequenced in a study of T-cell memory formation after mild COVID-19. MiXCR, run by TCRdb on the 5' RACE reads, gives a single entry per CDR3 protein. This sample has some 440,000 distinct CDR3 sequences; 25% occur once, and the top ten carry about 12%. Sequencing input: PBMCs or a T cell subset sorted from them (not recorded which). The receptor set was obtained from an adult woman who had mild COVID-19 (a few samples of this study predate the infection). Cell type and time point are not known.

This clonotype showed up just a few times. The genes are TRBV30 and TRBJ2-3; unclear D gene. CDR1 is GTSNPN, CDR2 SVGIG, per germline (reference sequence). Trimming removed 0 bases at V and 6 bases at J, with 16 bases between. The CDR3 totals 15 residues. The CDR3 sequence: CAWSVRRVPSDTQYF. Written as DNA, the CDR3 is TGTGCCTGGAGTGTAAGAAGGGTTCCTTCGGATACGCAGTATTTT.

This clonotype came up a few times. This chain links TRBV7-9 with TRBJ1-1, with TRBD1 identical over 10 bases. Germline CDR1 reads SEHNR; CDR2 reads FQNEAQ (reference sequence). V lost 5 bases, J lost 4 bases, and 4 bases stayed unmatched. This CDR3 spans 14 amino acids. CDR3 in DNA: TGTGCCAGCAGCGACAGACAGGGGGCCACTGAAGCTTTCTTT. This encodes CASSDRQGATEAFF.

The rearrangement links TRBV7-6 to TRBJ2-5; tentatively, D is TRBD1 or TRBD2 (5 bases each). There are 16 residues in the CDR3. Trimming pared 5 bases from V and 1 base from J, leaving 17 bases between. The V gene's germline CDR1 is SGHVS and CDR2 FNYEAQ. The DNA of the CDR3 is TGTGCCAGCAGCCCGGATGGGACGACATCCCAAGAGACCCAGTACTTC. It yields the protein CASSPDGTTSQETQYF.

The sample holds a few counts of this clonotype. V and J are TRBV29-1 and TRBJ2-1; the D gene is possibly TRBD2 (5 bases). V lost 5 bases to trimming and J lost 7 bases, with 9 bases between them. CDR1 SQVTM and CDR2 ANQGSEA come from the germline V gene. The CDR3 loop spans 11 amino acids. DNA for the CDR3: TGCAGCGTTTATGGGGAGAATGAGCAGTTCTTC. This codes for CSVYGENEQFF.

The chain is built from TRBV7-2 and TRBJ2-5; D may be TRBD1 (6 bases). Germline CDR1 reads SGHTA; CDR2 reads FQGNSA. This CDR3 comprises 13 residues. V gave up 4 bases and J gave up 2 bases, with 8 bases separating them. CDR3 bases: TGTGCCAGCAGCTCACAGGGTCAAGAGACCCAGTACTTC. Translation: CASSSQGQETQYF.

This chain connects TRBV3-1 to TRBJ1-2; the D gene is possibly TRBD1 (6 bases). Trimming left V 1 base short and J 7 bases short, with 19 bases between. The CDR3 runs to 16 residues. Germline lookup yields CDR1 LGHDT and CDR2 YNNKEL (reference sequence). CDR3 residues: CASSQVNSGAIVGYTF. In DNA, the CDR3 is TGTGCCAGCAGCCAAGTTAATTCGGGGGCGATTGTTGGCTACACCTTC. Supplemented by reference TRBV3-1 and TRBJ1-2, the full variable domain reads DTAVSQTPKYLVTQMGNDKSIKCEQNLGHDTMYWYKQDSKKFLKIMFSYNNKELIINETVPNRFSPKSPDKAHLNLHINSLELGDSAVYFCASSQVNSGAIVGYTFGSGTRLTVV.

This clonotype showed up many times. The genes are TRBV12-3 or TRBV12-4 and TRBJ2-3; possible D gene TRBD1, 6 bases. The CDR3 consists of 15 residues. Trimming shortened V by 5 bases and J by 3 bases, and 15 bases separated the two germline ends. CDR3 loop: CASSRVGGSTDTQYF. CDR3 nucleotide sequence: TGTGCCAGCAGTCGTGTTGGGGGCTCGACAGATACGCAGTATTTT.

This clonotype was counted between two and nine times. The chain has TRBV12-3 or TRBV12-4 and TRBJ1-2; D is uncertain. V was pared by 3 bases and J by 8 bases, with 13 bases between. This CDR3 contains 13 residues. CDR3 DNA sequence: TGTGCCAGCAGTTTGGGGTCACCGGACGGCTACACCTTC. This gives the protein CASSLGSPDGYTF.

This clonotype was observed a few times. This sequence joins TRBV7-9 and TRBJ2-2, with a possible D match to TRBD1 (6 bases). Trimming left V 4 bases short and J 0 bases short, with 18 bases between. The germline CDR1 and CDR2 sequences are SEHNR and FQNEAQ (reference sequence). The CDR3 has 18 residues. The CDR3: CASSSRDTKHANTGELFF. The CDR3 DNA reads TGTGCCAGCAGCTCCCGGGACACAAAGCACGCGAACACCGGGGAGCTGTTTTTT.

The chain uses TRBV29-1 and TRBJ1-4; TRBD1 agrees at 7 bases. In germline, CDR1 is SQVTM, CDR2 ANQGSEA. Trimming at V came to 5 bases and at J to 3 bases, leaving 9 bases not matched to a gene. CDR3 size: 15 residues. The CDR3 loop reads CSVKATGYSNEKLFF. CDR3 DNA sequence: TGCAGCGTTAAGGCGACAGGGTACTCTAATGAAAAACTGTTTTTT.

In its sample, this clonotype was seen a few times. The CDR3 bases are TGTGCCTGGAGTTCACCACAGGGGGCGCGGACAGATACGCAGTATTTT. It codes for CAWSSPQGARTDTQYF. The rearrangement uses TRBV30 and TRBJ2-3; 9 positions match TRBD1. CDR1 is GTSNPN and CDR2 is SVGIG in the germline V gene (reference sequence). CDR3 size: 16 residues. V was pared by 2 bases and J by 3 bases, with 9 bases of the junction left unmatched.

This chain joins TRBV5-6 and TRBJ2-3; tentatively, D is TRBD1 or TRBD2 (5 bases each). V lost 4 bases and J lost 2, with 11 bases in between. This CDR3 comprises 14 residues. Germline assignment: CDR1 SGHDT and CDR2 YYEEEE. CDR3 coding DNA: TGTGCCAGCAGCGGGGGTAGATTCACAGATACGCAGTATTTT. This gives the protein CASSGGRFTDTQYF.

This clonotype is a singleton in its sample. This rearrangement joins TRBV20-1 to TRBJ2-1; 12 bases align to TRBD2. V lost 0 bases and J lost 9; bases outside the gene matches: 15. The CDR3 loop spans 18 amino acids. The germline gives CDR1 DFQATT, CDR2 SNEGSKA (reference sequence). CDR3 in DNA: TGCAGTGCTAGAGATGCCCTAGCGGGAGGGCCAATCAGTGGTGAGCAGTTCTTC. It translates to CSARDALAGGPISGEQFF.

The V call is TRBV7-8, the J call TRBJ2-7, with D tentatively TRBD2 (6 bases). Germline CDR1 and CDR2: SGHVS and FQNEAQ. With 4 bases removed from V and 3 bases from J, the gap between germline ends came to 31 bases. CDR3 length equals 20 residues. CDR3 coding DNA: TGTGCCAGCAGCTCCCTTGGCGGGACCCAAACAACTCGTCTTCTCTACGAGCAGTACTTC. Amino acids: CASSSLGGTQTTRLLYEQYF.

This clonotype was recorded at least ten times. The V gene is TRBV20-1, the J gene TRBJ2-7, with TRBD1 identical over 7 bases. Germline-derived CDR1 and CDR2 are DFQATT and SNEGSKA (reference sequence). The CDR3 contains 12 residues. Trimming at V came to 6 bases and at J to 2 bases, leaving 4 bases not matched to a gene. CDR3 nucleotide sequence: TGCAGTGCCTATACAGGGGCCTACGAGCAGTACTTC. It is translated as CSAYTGAYEQYF.

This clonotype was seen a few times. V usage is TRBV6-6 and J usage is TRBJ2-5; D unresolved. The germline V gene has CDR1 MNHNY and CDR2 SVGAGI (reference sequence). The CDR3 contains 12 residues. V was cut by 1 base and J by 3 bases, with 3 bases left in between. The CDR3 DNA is TGTGCCAGCAGTTACTTAAAAGAGACCCAGTACTTC. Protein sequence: CASSYLKETQYF.

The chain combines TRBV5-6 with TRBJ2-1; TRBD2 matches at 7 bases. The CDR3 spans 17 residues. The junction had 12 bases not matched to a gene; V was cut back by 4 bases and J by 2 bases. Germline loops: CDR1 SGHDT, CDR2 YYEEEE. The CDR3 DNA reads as TGTGCCAGCAGCACCCCTTGGGCTAGCGGACCCTACAATGAGCAGTTCTTC. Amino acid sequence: CASSTPWASGPYNEQFF.

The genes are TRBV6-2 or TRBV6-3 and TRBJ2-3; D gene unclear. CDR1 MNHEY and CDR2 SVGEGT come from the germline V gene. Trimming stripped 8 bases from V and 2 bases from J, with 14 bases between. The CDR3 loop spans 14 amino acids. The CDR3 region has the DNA TGTGCCAGCTCATCTGGCAGCGCCACAGATACGCAGTATTTT. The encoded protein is CASSSGSATDTQYF.

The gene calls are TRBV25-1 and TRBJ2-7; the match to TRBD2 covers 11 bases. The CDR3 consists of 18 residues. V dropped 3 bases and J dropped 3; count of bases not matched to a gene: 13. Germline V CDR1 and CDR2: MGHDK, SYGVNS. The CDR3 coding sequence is TGTGCCAGCAGTGATCTCGGGACTAGCGGAGCCTCCTACTACGAGCAGTACTTC. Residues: CASSDLGTSGASYYEQYF.

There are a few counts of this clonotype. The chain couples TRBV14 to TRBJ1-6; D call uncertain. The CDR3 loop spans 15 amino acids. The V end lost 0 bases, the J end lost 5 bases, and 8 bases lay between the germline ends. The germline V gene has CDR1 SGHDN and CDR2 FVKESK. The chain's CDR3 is CASSQDNRNNSPLHF. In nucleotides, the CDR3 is TGTGCCAGCAGCCAAGATAACCGGAATAATTCACCCCTCCACTTT.